A selection of T cell receptor beta chains follows, all from one sample in a study of blood T cell repertoires in COVID-19. Libraries were prepared by immunoSEQ multiplex PCR; TCRdb keeps only in-frame clonotypes and omits some of them. The sample holds hundreds of thousands of clones, about 90% seen once. The sequencing sample was made of peripheral blood. The receptors stem from a man younger than 35 with COVID-19, enrolled during active disease. The CDR3 runs from the conserved cysteine through the conserved F or W. A D gene is named only where the DNA matches it firmly. Clone size appears in some rows only: once, few, many, or a class for an expanded clone.

J gene	V gene	D gene	CDR3 length	clone size	CDR3 DNA	CDR3 protein
TRBJ1-3	TRBV4-1	.	14	few	TGCGCCAGCAGCCCTTTACACGGAGGAAACACCATGTATTTT	CASSPLHGGNTMYF
TRBJ1-5	TRBV19	.	13	.	TGTGCCAGTAAGCTCTCCAGCAATCAGCCCCAGCATTTT	CASKLSSNQPQHF
TRBJ2-7	TRBV7-2	TRBD1	15	.	TGTGCCAGCAGCCTTATAATGGACAGGGCCCACGAGCAGTACTTC	CASSLIMDRAHEQYF
TRBJ2-7	TRBV27	.	15	.	TGTGCCAGCAGTTTAGCGGGGGCTGTTGTTTACGAGCAGTACTTC	CASSLAGAVVYEQYF
TRBJ1-6	TRBV4-2	.	16	.	TGTGCCAGCAGCCAAGATCTGCAGGGAGGAAATTCACCCCTCCACTTT	CASSQDLQGGNSPLHF
TRBJ2-5	TRBV10-2	TRBD1	14	.	TGCGCCAGCAGTGAGTCGGGGACAGGTGAGACCCAGTACTTC	CASSESGTGETQYF
TRBJ2-1	TRBV27	TRBD1	13	.	TGTGCCAGCAGTATCGGACAGGGAATAGAGCAGTTCTTC	CASSIGQGIEQFF
TRBJ2-3	TRBV27	.	14	.	TGTGCCAGCAGTTTAGTCGTCCCCACAGATACGCAGTATTTT	CASSLVVPTDTQYF
TRBJ1-1	TRBV6-5	TRBD1	16	.	TGTGCCAGCAGTTATCACCGGACAGGCATGAACACTGAAGCTTTCTTT	CASSYHRTGMNTEAFF
TRBJ2-1	TRBV11-3	TRBD1	15	.	TGTGCCAGCAGCGGCACAGGGGGCGCGTACAATGAGCAGTTCTTC	CASSGTGGAYNEQFF
TRBJ1-6	TRBV19	TRBD1	13	.	TGTGCCAGTAGTACGGACAGGGATTCACCCCTCCACTTT	CASSTDRDSPLHF
TRBJ1-1	TRBV13	TRBD1	15	.	TGTGCCAGCAGCTATCCGACAGGGGTAAACACTGAAGCTTTCTTT	CASSYPTGVNTEAFF
TRBJ2-7	TRBV28	TRBD1	15	.	TGTGCCAGCAGGACCGGCCCGGGACAGGGGATCGAGCAGTACTTC	CASRTGPGQGIEQYF
TRBJ1-6	TRBV5-1	.	15	.	TGCGCCAGCTCGGCGGAGGGGACCTATAATTCACCCCTCCACTTT	CASSAEGTYNSPLHF
TRBJ2-2	TRBV5-4	.	15	.	TGTGCCAGCAGCTTGAGGGGGGGCAACACCGGGGAGCTGTTTTTT	CASSLRGGNTGELFF
TRBJ1-2	TRBV7-9	TRBD1	16	.	TGTGCCAGCAGTCAACGGACAGGCGCCCTGGATCGGGGCTACACCTTC	CASSQRTGALDRGYTF
TRBJ1-6	TRBV19	TRBD1	15	.	TGTGCCAGTACTCTGGACAGGGGACGGAATTCACCCCTCCACTTT	CASTLDRGRNSPLHF
TRBJ1-1	TRBV5-6	TRBD1	13	.	TGTGCCAGTACAGAGGGGGCGAAAACTGAAGCTTTCTTT	CASTEGAKTEAFF
TRBJ2-7	TRBV7-3	.	15	.	TGTGCCAGCACCATCAGGGACTCACAAACGGGGGAGCAGTACTTC	CASTIRDSQTGEQYF
TRBJ2-7	TRBV6-5	TRBD2	15	.	TGTGCCAGCAGAAAGGGGACTAGCGGGCCCTGGGAGCAGTACTTC	CASRKGTSGPWEQYF
TRBJ2-1	TRBV5-1	TRBD2	14	.	TGCGCCAGCAGCTCAGCGGGGGGGTACAATGAGCAGTTCTTC	CASSSAGGYNEQFF
TRBJ1-5	TRBV19	TRBD1	12	once	TGTGCCAGTTCCCAGGGGGCTCAGCCCCAGCATTTT	CASSQGAQPQHF
TRBJ2-1	TRBV5-1	TRBD2	16	.	TGCGCCAGCAGCTTGGAAAGCGGGGGGGTATACAATGAGCAGTTCTTC	CASSLESGGVYNEQFF
TRBJ1-1	TRBV2	.	11	.	TGTGCCAGCAGTGAAGGTGGGACACGTCTCTTT	CASSEGGTRLF
TRBJ2-7	TRBV5-1	TRBD2	14	once	TGCGCCAGCAGCCTTAGCGGGAGGGCCTACGAGCAGTACTTC	CASSLSGRAYEQYF
TRBJ2-1	TRBV27	.	15	.	TGTGCCAGCAGTTTCGTGCGGGGCCACTACAATGAGCAGTTCTTC	CASSFVRGHYNEQFF
TRBJ2-1	TRBV19	TRBD2	15	.	TGTGCCAGTAGTATGGGAAGCGGGAGGGCCAATGAGCAGTTCTTC	CASSMGSGRANEQFF
TRBJ2-7	TRBV2	TRBD1	14	many	TGTGCCAGCGTTAGACAGGGGAGTGTCTACGAGCAGTACTTC	CASVRQGSVYEQYF
TRBJ2-1	TRBV6-5	.	13	.	TGTGCCAGCAGTTTAAGCCCCTACAATGAGCAGTTCTTC	CASSLSPYNEQFF
TRBJ1-1	TRBV27	.	16	few	TGTGCCAGCAGCCCTCTTAGCCGCAGGGAGAACACTGAAGCTTTCTTT	CASSPLSRRENTEAFF